The T cell receptor (beta chain) described here comes from a study of T cell clonotyping in hematopoietic cell transplantation. Study findings and constraints: No sorting was done, leaving CD4 and CD8 contributions mixed. After transplant, recipient diversity fell while pathologically expanded clonotypes grew through day 180. At the given depth, recipient repertoires were over 95% de novo clonotypes.

Trimming left V 0 bases short and J 4 bases short, with 10 bases between. CDR1 and CDR2 from the germline V gene are SGHRS and YFSETQ. This CDR3 spans 14 amino acids. With regard to this clone: Its specificity is unknown.

Profiled with immunoSEQ multiplex PCR; TCRdb holds only in-frame clones, not every one. The profile shows fewer than 30,000 clones, nearly 97% of them singletons. The clonotype was recovered from a man aged 45-60 years in good health. Some clones in this sample may be carry-over from other donors' samples. The chain is built from TRBV5-1 and TRBJ1-1, with D hard to call. Sequenced input: peripheral blood mononuclear cells. DNA for the CDR3: TGCGCCAGCAGCTTGGCTCTGGGTGGCACTGAAGCTTTCTTT. As protein: CASSLALGGTEAFF.